These 6 T cell receptor beta chains share one sample of origin, sequenced in a study of cytomegalovirus exposure and HLA in healthy donors. The PCR was carried out with 60 Vbeta primers and 13 Jbeta primers. Using immunoSEQ multiplex PCR, the repertoire was profiled, and TCRdb retains in-frame clones only, with some absent. The sample contains about 97,000 clones, around 68% of which appear only once. The material sequenced was PBMCs. Receptor source: a human donor in good health.

In this sample, this clone turned up a few times. J is TRBJ1-3 and V is TRBV5-6, with D unclear. The length of the CDR3 is 16 residues. The V gene lost 3 bases and the J gene lost 4 bases, with 17 bases spanning the gap. Per the germline V gene, CDR1 is SGHDT and CDR2 is YYEEEE. The CDR3 spells CASSSGGGYSGNTIYF. The DNA of the CDR3 is TGTGCCAGCAGCTCTGGAGGAGGGTACTCCGGAAACACCATATATTTT.

This clone was seen more than once but under ten times. This chain connects TRBV5-1 to TRBJ2-7; D perhaps matches TRBD2 (5 bases). Germline loops: CDR1 SGHRS, CDR2 YFSETQ. CDR3 length: 16 residues. The V and J ends lost 1 base and 4 bases respectively, with 18 bases between them. In DNA form, the CDR3 reads TGCGCCAGCAGCTTGAGAGCGACAAACACGGGATACGAGCAGTACTTC. It specifies CASSLRATNTGYEQYF. Full variable domain (outside the CDR3, taken from reference TRBV5-1 and TRBJ2-7): KAGVTQTPRYLIKTRGQQVTLSCSPISGHRSVSWYQQTPGQGLQFLFEYFSETQRNKGNFPGRFSGRQFSNSRSEMNVSTLELGDSALYLCASSLRATNTGYEQYFGPGTRLTVT.

This clone was picked up a small number of times. The chain joins TRBV15 to TRBJ1-2; 8 bases fit TRBD1. This CDR3 has 13 amino acids. Trimming took 6 bases from V and 2 from J; bases not matched to a gene: 2. Per the germline V gene, CDR1 is LNHNV and CDR2 is YYDKDF (reference sequence). The CDR3: CATRTGANYGYTF. CDR3 DNA sequence: TGTGCCACCAGGACAGGGGCGAACTATGGCTACACCTTC. Full variable domain (remainder filled in from reference TRBV15 and TRBJ1-2): DAMVIQNPRYQVTQFGKPVTLSCSQTLNHNVMYWYQQKSSQAPKLLFHYYDKDFNNEADTPDNFQSRRPNTSFCFLDIRSPGLGDTAMYLCATRTGANYGYTFGSGTRLTVV.

The chain couples TRBV10-2 to TRBJ1-1, with D tentatively TRBD1 (5 bases). Looked up from germline, CDR1 is WSHSY and CDR2 is SAAADI. Trimming stripped 4 bases from V and 1 base from J, with 7 bases between. The CDR3 has 13 amino acids. This CDR3 is CASSGGRNTEAFF. Written as DNA, the CDR3 is TGCGCCAGCAGTGGGGGCCGGAACACTGAAGCTTTCTTT.

The table lists this clone with a few counts. V and J are TRBV29-1 and TRBJ1-5; 10 positions match TRBD1. Germline CDR1 SQVTM, CDR2 ANQGSEA. The CDR3 runs to 14 residues. The J segment lost 5 bases and the V segment lost 6 bases, leaving 7 bases of the junction unmatched. CDR3 residues: CSVQTGGADQPQHF. DNA of the CDR3: TGCAGCGTCCAGACAGGGGGCGCGGATCAGCCCCAGCATTTT.

The chain combines TRBV6-1 with TRBJ2-1; 10 positions agree with TRBD2. From germline, CDR1 is MNHNS and CDR2 SASEGT. The length of the CDR3 is 13 residues. The ends lost 10 bases at V and 4 bases at J; junction bases unmatched: 4. The CDR3 is CATLAGKYNEQFF. The CDR3 bases are TGTGCCACACTAGCGGGAAAATACAATGAGCAGTTCTTC.